The present T cell receptor (beta chain) was sequenced within a study of control samples from healthy donors and cancer patients. This table comes from immunoSEQ multiplex PCR, and its TCRdb copy is limited to in-frame clones, with some not included. In the table there are approximately 170,000 clones, 85% to 95% of which are singletons. V dropped 7 bases and J dropped 6 bases, with 19 bases sitting between them. The CDR3 is made up of 15 amino acids. Germline V gene sequence: CDR1 MGHDK, CDR2 SYGVNS. The J gene is TRBJ2-1, the V gene TRBV25-1; no firm D call. The source material was blood. The TCR was taken from a man younger than 40 in good health. The CDR3 coding sequence is TGTGCCAGCATTCCCCTCCCCAGCAGTCTCAATGAGCAGTTCTTC. This codes for CASIPLPSSLNEQFF.